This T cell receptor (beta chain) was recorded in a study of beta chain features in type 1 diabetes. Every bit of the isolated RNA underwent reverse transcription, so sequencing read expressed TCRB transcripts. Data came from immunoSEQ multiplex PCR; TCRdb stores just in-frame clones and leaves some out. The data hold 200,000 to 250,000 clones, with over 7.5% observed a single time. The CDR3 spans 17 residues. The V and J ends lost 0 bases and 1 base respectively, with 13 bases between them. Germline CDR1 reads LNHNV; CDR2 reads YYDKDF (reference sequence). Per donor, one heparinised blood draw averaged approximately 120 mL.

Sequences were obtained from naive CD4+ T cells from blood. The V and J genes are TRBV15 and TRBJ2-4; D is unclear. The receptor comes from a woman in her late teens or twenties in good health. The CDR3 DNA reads TGTGCCACCAGCAGAGATTATGGTCGGGTGGCCAAAAACATTCAGTACTTC. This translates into CATSRDYGRVAKNIQYF.